This T cell receptor (beta chain) was found in a study of shared T cell receptors in the human thymus. Germline values: CDR1 SGHVS, CDR2 FNYEAQ. The CDR3 consists of 16 residues. The ends lost 4 bases at V and 2 bases at J; junction bases unmatched: 10. Generated by immunoSEQ multiplex PCR, the TCRdb table keeps only in-frame clones and is missing some. The sample contains roughly 500,000 clones, around 78% of which appear only once. This clone showed up just a few times. In addition, the sample was reused for a study of human thymus T cells. That report adds: The thymus was resected at corrective cardiac surgery.

The TCR was taken from a boy in the first two years of life with a congenital heart defect. Sequencing was done on a sample of thymocytes. This chain joins TRBV7-6 and TRBJ2-7; TRBD2 matches at 8 bases. The CDR3 DNA sequence: TGTGCCAGCAGCTGTCTAGCGGGCGTTGGCACCTACGAGCAGTACTTC. This codes for CASSCLAGVGTYEQYF. The full variable domain, completed using reference TRBV7-6 and TRBJ2-7, is GAGVSQSPRYKVTKRGQDVALRCDPISGHVSLYWYRQALGQGPEFLTYFNYEAQQDKSGLPNDRFSAERPEGSISTLTIQRTEQRDSAMYRCASSCLAGVGTYEQYFGPGTRLTVT.